This entry lists 22 T cell receptor beta chains sequenced from one sample in a study of metastatic and nonmetastatic thyroid tumors. From the PCR reads, TCRdb re-called clones with MiXCR. The table lists almost 35,000 clones, approximately 40% of them singletons. Thyroid surgery had not been preceded by any treatment in any patient. The sequenced sample was tumor tissue. These receptors all come from a female donor with papillary thyroid cancer or a benign thyroid nodule (not recorded which). Some clones in this sample may be carry-over from other donors' samples.

This chain links TRBV6-1 with TRBJ1-1, with TRBD1 matching over 8 bases. The CDR3 has 13 amino acids. Germline CDR1 MNHNS, CDR2 SASEGT. V trimming: 5 bases; J trimming: 12 bases; junction bases outside the gene matches: 11. The CDR3 DNA reads as TGTGCCAGCAGTATCTGGGACAGGCCCGGGCCTTTCTTT. It specifies CASSIWDRPGPFF.

In its sample, this clone was seen a few times. One junction end does not reproduce the germline sequence, and a read error may be involved. This chain uses TRBV4-1 with TRBJ2-5, with D hard to call. There are 15 residues in the CDR3. The V gene's germline CDR1 is MGHRA and CDR2 YSYEKL. The CDR3 nucleotides read TGCGCCAGCAGCCAAGATCCCTGGTCCCAAGAGACCCAGTGCTTC. Amino acids: CASSQDPWSQETQCF.

This clone was observed a few times. This rearrangement joins TRBV28 to TRBJ2-3, with D maybe TRBD2 (5 bases). Germline CDR1 reads MDHEN; CDR2 reads SYDVKM. V lost 3 bases to trimming and J lost 0 bases, with 10 bases between them. The CDR3 has 15 residues. The CDR3 DNA is TGTGCCAGCAGTTTTAGCGCTACTAGCACAGATACGCAGTATTTT. Translating gives CASSFSATSTDTQYF.

The chain employs TRBV28 and TRBJ2-1; the match to TRBD2 covers 15 bases. The CDR3 has 18 amino acids. Germline CDR1 and CDR2: MDHEN and SYDVKM. J gave up 8 bases and V 5 bases, and 13 bases lay outside the gene matches. CDR3 DNA: TGTGCCAGCAGTACATTGGGACTAGCGGGGGGTTCTACAGATGAGCAGTTCTTC. Its protein is CASSTLGLAGGSTDEQFF.

The rearrangement uses TRBV9 and TRBJ2-1; the D is unclear. Germline CDR1 reads SGDLS; CDR2 reads YYNGEE. The CDR3 consists of 15 residues. V was cut by 0 bases and J by 0 bases, with 7 bases left in between. CDR3 loop: CASSVVPTSYNEQFF. In DNA, the CDR3 is TGTGCCAGCAGCGTAGTCCCCACCTCCTACAATGAGCAGTTCTTC.

This chain links TRBV18 with TRBJ1-4; no firm D call. In germline, CDR1 is KGHSH, CDR2 LQKENI. V lost 3 bases and J 8 bases, leaving 13 bases between the germline ends. The CDR3 extends over 14 amino acids. The CDR3 is CASSPGSMGEKLFF. For the CDR3, the DNA is TGTGCCAGCTCACCGGGCTCCATGGGGGAAAAACTGTTTTTT.

About this clone itself: This CDR3 is missing its conserved last phenylalanine or tryptophan, likely due to a read error. V is TRBV7-2 and J is TRBJ1-2; no clear D. Trimming removed 2 bases at V and 3 bases at J, with 7 bases between. The length of the CDR3 is 13 residues. The germline gives CDR1 SGHTA, CDR2 FQGNSA. CDR3: CASSLTVDYGYTS. Here the CDR3 DNA reads TGTGCCAGCAGCTTAACAGTGGACTATGGCTACACCTCC.

The chain has TRBV20-1 and TRBJ2-7; 8 nucleotides align to TRBD1. From germline, CDR1 is DFQATT and CDR2 SNEGSKA (reference sequence). CDR3 length: 13 amino acids. The ends lost 3 bases at V and 3 bases at J; junction bases unmatched: 4. CDR3 amino acids: CSARAGQDYEQYF. The CDR3 DNA reads TGCAGTGCTAGGGCGGGACAGGACTACGAGCAGTACTTC.

This clone turned up a few times. The J gene is TRBJ2-5, the V gene TRBV5-1; a weak D match, TRBD2 (6 bases). The ends were cut back, 0 bases at V and 9 bases at J, with 18 bases in the middle. Germline V lookup: CDR1 SGHRS, CDR2 YFSETQ. CDR3 length equals 15 residues. CDR3 in amino acids: CASSLEGSGVSAQYF. CDR3 in DNA: TGCGCCAGCAGCTTGGAAGGTAGCGGCGTTTCGGCCCAGTACTTC.

The V gene is TRBV30, the J gene TRBJ1-6; TRBD1 might be the D (5 bases). The germline gives CDR1 GTSNPN, CDR2 SVGIG (reference sequence). V lost 3 bases, J lost 10 bases, and 10 bases lay in between. The CDR3 has 12 residues. The CDR3 DNA is TGTGCCTGGAGGCAGGGTGCCTCACCCCTCCACTTT. Its translation is CAWRQGASPLHF. Together with reference TRBV30 and TRBJ1-6, the CDR3 gives the full variable domain: SQTIHQWPATLVQPVGSPLSLECTVEGTSNPNLYWYRQAAGRGLQLLFYSVGIGQISSEVPQNLSASRPQDRQFILSSKKLLLSDSGFYLCAWRQGASPLHFGNGTRLTVT.

This chain connects TRBV20-1 to TRBJ2-5; perhaps D is TRBD1 or TRBD2 (5 bases each). Germline CDR1 is DFQATT and CDR2 is SNEGSKA (reference sequence). The CDR3 has 14 residues. The V end was cut by 0 bases, the J end by 4 bases, with 12 bases between. The CDR3 here is CSARDHGAGETQYF. For the CDR3, the DNA is TGCAGTGCTAGAGATCACGGGGCTGGAGAGACCCAGTACTTC.

The rearrangement uses TRBV18 and TRBJ1-5, with 10 bases that match TRBD1. Per the germline V gene, CDR1 is KGHSH and CDR2 is LQKENI. The CDR3 consists of 15 residues. The V and J ends lost 4 bases and 2 bases, in that order; junction bases with no gene match: 2. CDR3 amino acids: CASSRGTGGNQPQHF. CDR3 bases: TGTGCCAGCTCACGGGGGACAGGGGGCAATCAGCCCCAGCATTTT.

This clone was detected a few times. V is TRBV19 and J is TRBJ2-3; D ambiguous. V was cut by 3 bases and J by 5 bases, with 6 bases left in between. The CDR3 loop spans 12 amino acids. Germline-derived CDR1 and CDR2 are LNHDA and SQIVND (reference sequence). The CDR3 loop is CASSISRDTQYF. DNA for the CDR3: TGTGCCAGTAGTATCTCTAGAGATACGCAGTATTTT.

The chain joins TRBV11-3 to TRBJ2-7, with a possible D match to TRBD1 (6 bases). V dropped 5 bases and J dropped 6 bases, with 14 bases sitting between them. This CDR3 comprises 13 residues. Germline V gene lookup returns CDR1 SGHNT and CDR2 YENEEA. CDR3 residues: CASSQQGEGEQYF. The CDR3, as DNA: TGTGCCAGCAGCCAACAGGGAGAGGGCGAGCAGTACTTC.

The J gene is TRBJ1-2, the V gene TRBV19; D unclear. This CDR3 has 17 amino acids. CDR1 and CDR2 (germline): LNHDA, SQIVND (reference sequence). The V gene lost 4 bases and the J gene lost 2 bases, with 20 bases spanning the gap. CDR3 region: CASSRSGVTFRNYGYTF. In DNA form, the CDR3 reads TGTGCCAGTAGTAGATCGGGAGTGACGTTCAGGAACTATGGCTACACCTTC.

The V gene is TRBV7-2, the J gene TRBJ2-5; the match to TRBD2 covers 10 bases. Germline V gene lookup returns CDR1 SGHTA and CDR2 FQGNSA. The CDR3 spans 15 residues. Trimming took 0 bases from V and 3 from J; bases not matched to a gene: 1. The CDR3 loop is CASSLASGGKETQYF. The CDR3 DNA reads as TGTGCCAGCAGCTTAGCTAGCGGGGGGAAAGAGACCCAGTACTTC.

Remarks on this clone: Sequence at one end of the junction differs from germline and may be a read error. This sequence joins TRBV25-1 and TRBJ2-2, with TRBD2 matching 10 bases. Germline values: CDR1 MGHDK, CDR2 SYGVNS. The CDR3 consists of 16 residues. The CDR3 sequence: CASSDSGRADTRELFF. The CDR3 DNA sequence: TGTGCCAGCAGTGACAGCGGGAGGGCCGACACCAGGGAGCTGTTTTTT. Using reference TRBV25-1 and TRBJ2-2 for the parts outside the CDR3, the full variable domain is EADIYQTPRYLVIGTGKKITLECSQTMGHDKMYWYQQDPGMELHLIHYSYGVNSTEKGDLSSESTVSRIRTEHFPLTLESARPSHTSQYLCASSDSGRADTRELFFGEGSRLTVL.

V usage is TRBV6-1 and J usage is TRBJ1-2, with 7 bases that match TRBD1. Germline CDR1 MNHNS, CDR2 SASEGT. V shed 11 bases and J 0 bases; nucleotides not matched to a gene: 12. This CDR3 is built from 15 residues. The CDR3 is CAGKTGTTTNYGYTF. The CDR3 bases are TGTGCCGGCAAGACAGGGACCACCACTAACTATGGCTACACCTTC.

The chain uses TRBV5-1 and TRBJ1-2; the D is unclear. Trimming removed 5 bases at V and 3 bases at J, with 14 bases between. CDR3 size: 14 residues. CDR1 is SGHRS and CDR2 is YFSETQ in the germline V gene. CDR3 bases: TGCGCCAGCAGACCAAGGGTATTTGACTATGGCTACACCTTC. Amino acid sequence: CASRPRVFDYGYTF.

This clone was recorded a few times. The V and J genes are TRBV27 and TRBJ1-5; D is undetermined. Looked up from germline, CDR1 is MNHEY and CDR2 is SMNVEV (reference sequence). V was trimmed by 6 bases and J by 3 bases, leaving 15 bases between them. The CDR3 sequence is 15 residues long. This CDR3 is CASSLIAPVNQPQHF. CDR3 in DNA: TGTGCCAGCAGCCTAATCGCCCCGGTCAATCAGCCCCAGCATTTT.

Details on this clone: One end of the junction is discordant with germline, which a read error may explain. The chain links TRBV9 to TRBJ1-1; D remains ambiguous. The length of the CDR3 is 14 residues. In germline, CDR1 is SGDLS, CDR2 YYNGEE. The CDR3 nucleotides are TGTGCCAGCAGCGTAGCTGAAGGGAACCCTGAAGCTTTCTTT. Protein product: CASSVAEGNPEAFF.

The genes are TRBV5-1 and TRBJ2-5, with 12 bases matching TRBD2. From germline, CDR1 is SGHRS and CDR2 YFSETQ. The V and J ends lost 0 bases and 0 bases, in that order; junction bases with no gene match: 3. The length of the CDR3 is 17 residues. The CDR3 protein is CASSLGTSGRYQETQYF. The CDR3 DNA follows: TGCGCCAGCAGCTTGGGTACTAGCGGGAGGTACCAAGAGACCCAGTACTTC.